This is a list of T cell receptor beta chains from one sample in a study of T cells of healthy individuals. TCRdb re-derived calls from the 5' RACE reads in MiXCR, one entry per CDR3 protein. The repertoire has about 82,000 distinct CDR3 sequences, roughly 5% of them found once; the top ten carry roughly 7.5%. Receptors originate from a female donor in good health. Each CDR3 is given with its conserved first and last residue. A D gene is named only where the DNA matches it firmly. Expanded clones are given a class, and other clones once, few, many or no size at all.

clone size | J gene | D gene | V gene | CDR3 protein | CDR3 DNA
many | TRBJ2-5 | NA | TRBV29-1 | CSGTLAPTGETQYF | TGCAGCGGCACCCTAGCTCCTACGGGGGAGACCCAGTACTTC
NA | TRBJ1-1 | NA | TRBV7-2 | CASSLGAWTVNTEAFF | TGTGCCAGCAGCTTAGGGGCCTGGACGGTGAACACTGAAGCTTTCTTT
NA | TRBJ2-7 | NA | TRBV20-1 | CSARDAGDEQYF | TGCAGTGCTAGAGATGCAGGCGACGAGCAGTACTTC
many | TRBJ2-7 | TRBD2 | TRBV4-3 | CASSKAVLAGQGSSYEQYF | TGCGCCAGCAGCAAAGCCGTCCTAGCGGGGCAAGGGAGCTCCTACGAGCAGTACTTC
many | TRBJ2-3 | NA | TRBV7-9 | CASSLGTDPVDTQYF | TGTGCCAGCAGCTTAGGGACGGACCCGGTGGATACGCAGTATTTT
few | TRBJ2-2 | TRBD2 | TRBV28 | CASSSPSGRGAGELFF | TGTGCCAGCAGTTCCCCGTCCGGGAGGGGGGCCGGGGAGCTGTTTTTT
few | TRBJ1-1 | NA | TRBV7-9 | CASSSPRRGPAINTEAFF | TGTGCCAGCAGCTCCCCACGACGGGGTCCGGCTATCAATACTGAAGCTTTCTTT
NA | TRBJ2-7 | TRBD2 | TRBV18 | CASSLAGGTYEQYF | TGTGCCAGCTCACTAGCGGGAGGGACCTACGAGCAGTACTTC
many | TRBJ2-1 | NA | TRBV3-1 | CASSLRLDNEQFF | TGTGCCAGCAGCCTCAGACTAGACAATGAGCAGTTCTTC
NA | TRBJ1-2 | NA | TRBV20-1 | CSARDRAANYGYTF | TGCAGTGCTAGAGACCGCGCCGCTAACTATGGCTACACCTTC
few | TRBJ2-3 | TRBD1 | TRBV6-5 | CASSPGQSLLDTQYF | TGTGCCAGCAGTCCGGGACAGAGTTTGCTGGATACGCAGTATTTT
many | TRBJ2-3 | TRBD2 | TRBV30 | CACPSGSGSTDTQYF | TGTGCCTGCCCTTCAGGTAGCGGGAGCACAGATACGCAGTATTTT
few | TRBJ2-7 | TRBD1 | TRBV18 | CASSPRQGTYEQYF | TGTGCCAGCTCACCACGACAGGGGACCTACGAGCAGTACTTC
few | TRBJ2-1 | NA | TRBV5-1 | CASSLTGDGYNEQFF | TGCGCCAGCAGCTTGACGGGAGATGGGTACAATGAGCAGTTCTTC
many | TRBJ2-3 | NA | TRBV7-9 | CASSPPRKGPSTDTQYF | TGTGCCAGCAGTCCACCTCGTAAGGGACCTAGCACAGATACGCAGTATTTT
many | TRBJ2-1 | NA | TRBV4-1 | CASRGGTSSYNEQFF | TGCGCCAGCAGGGGCGGGACGAGCTCCTACAATGAGCAGTTCTTC
few | TRBJ2-3 | TRBD1 | TRBV6-2/TRBV6-3 | CASSYRVGTGAPDTQYF | TGTGCCAGCAGTTACCGCGTCGGGACAGGGGCCCCGGATACGCAGTATTTT
many | TRBJ2-3 | TRBD2 | TRBV2 | CAVHGGAFADTQYF | TGTGCCGTGCACGGGGGGGCGTTCGCAGATACGCAGTATTTT
many | TRBJ2-5 | NA | TRBV5-6 | CASSLLPQETQYF | TGTGCCAGCAGCCTCCTACCCCAAGAGACCCAGTACTTC
many | TRBJ2-5 | TRBD2 | TRBV15 | CATSRAGEGETQYF | TGTGCCACCAGCCGAGCGGGAGAAGGAGAGACCCAGTACTTC
many | TRBJ2-1 | NA | TRBV5-1 | CASSKVYNEQFF | TGCGCCAGCAGCAAAGTATACAATGAGCAGTTCTTC
many | TRBJ1-1 | TRBD1 | TRBV3-1 | CASSQRTGGTEAFF | TGTGCCAGCAGCCAAAGGACAGGGGGCACTGAAGCTTTCTTT
many | TRBJ1-5 | NA | TRBV24-1 | CATARGDQPQHF | TGTGCCACCGCCAGGGGAGACCAGCCCCAGCATTTT
NA | TRBJ2-5 | NA | TRBV4-1 | CASSQDLDRRRRPQYF | TGCGCCAGCAGCCAAGATCTGGACAGAAGGAGGAGACCCCAGTACTTC
few | TRBJ2-2 | TRBD2 | TRBV11-2 | CASSLVSGTRTGELFF | TGTGCCAGCAGCCTCGTGTCCGGGACTAGAACCGGGGAGCTGTTTTTT
many | TRBJ2-7 | NA | TRBV7-2 | CASSLGQPGVNEQYF | TGTGCCAGCAGCTTAGGACAGCCAGGCGTGAACGAGCAGTACTTC
many | TRBJ2-3 | TRBD1 | TRBV5-6 | CASSGQGQGITDTQYF | TGTGCCAGCAGCGGACAGGGACAGGGAATCACAGATACGCAGTATTTT
many | TRBJ1-1 | NA | TRBV12-3/TRBV12-4 | CASSLHFTVLWYEAFF | TGTGCCAGCAGTTTACATTTTACGGTTCTGTGGTATGAAGCTTTCTTT
NA | TRBJ2-4 | TRBD2 | TRBV2 | CASSVMREGVDKNIQYF | TGTGCCAGCAGTGTTATGAGGGAGGGTGTGGACAAAAACATTCAGTACTTC
many | TRBJ2-7 | NA | TRBV7-9 | CASSLAGLGPGYEQYF | TGTGCCAGCAGCCTCGCCGGCCTGGGGCCTGGCTACGAGCAGTACTTC
many | TRBJ2-2 | TRBD2 | TRBV5-1 | CASSPTSGATGELFF | TGCGCCAGCAGCCCGACTAGCGGGGCTACCGGGGAGCTGTTTTTT
many | TRBJ1-6 | TRBD1 | TRBV4-3 | CASSQERHQQGNSPLHF | TGCGCCAGCAGCCAAGAAAGGCATCAACAGGGGAATTCACCCCTCCACTTT
few | TRBJ2-5 | NA | TRBV7-2 | CASSLGVAGVEETQYF | TGTGCCAGCAGCTTAGGGGTTGCGGGTGTGGAAGAGACCCAGTACTTC
many | TRBJ2-6 | NA | TRBV7-2 | CASSSLGAGANVLTF | TGTGCCAGCAGCTCCCTGGGGGCTGGGGCCAACGTCCTGACTTTC
few | TRBJ1-2 | TRBD1 | TRBV7-2 | CASSLITGGYGYTF | TGTGCCAGCAGCTTAATCACAGGGGGTTATGGCTACACCTTC
NA | TRBJ2-7 | TRBD2 | TRBV12-3/TRBV12-4 | CASSTSGAGYEQYF | TGTGCCAGCAGTACTAGCGGAGCAGGGTACGAGCAGTACTTC
many | TRBJ2-1 | NA | TRBV20-1 | CSARDVSGRGRVDEQFF | TGCAGTGCTAGAGACGTTTCGGGGAGAGGTCGGGTCGATGAGCAGTTCTTC
many | TRBJ2-3 | TRBD1 | TRBV6-2/TRBV6-3 | CASRPGQTTTDTQYF | TGTGCCAGCAGACCGGGACAGACAACCACAGATACGCAGTATTTT
NA | TRBJ2-2 | TRBD2 | TRBV7-9 | CASSIAGGSGELFF | TGTGCCAGCAGCATCGCGGGGGGTTCCGGGGAGCTGTTTTTT
many | TRBJ2-3 | NA | TRBV29-1 | CSVERATDTQYF | TGCAGCGTTGAGCGGGCTACAGATACGCAGTATTTT
many | TRBJ2-1 | NA | TRBV11-1 | CASSLSSGQGDNEQFF | TGTGCCAGCAGCTTATCGTCCGGTCAGGGAGACAATGAGCAGTTCTTC
NA | TRBJ1-5 | NA | TRBV7-2 | CASSLEWGAPQHF | TGTGCCAGCAGCTTAGAATGGGGGGCTCCCCAGCATTTT
many | TRBJ2-1 | TRBD1 | TRBV12-3/TRBV12-4 | CASSGPGQVYNEQFF | TGTGCCAGCAGCGGACCGGGACAGGTCTACAATGAGCAGTTCTTC
many | TRBJ2-1 | TRBD2 | TRBV29-1 | CSAPAGGGNEQFF | TGCAGCGCCCCAGCGGGAGGGGGCAATGAGCAGTTCTTC
many | TRBJ1-3 | NA | TRBV7-3 | CASSLNGGSGNTIYF | TGTGCCAGCAGCTTAAACGGGGGCTCTGGAAACACCATATATTTT
many | TRBJ2-1 | TRBD2 | TRBV7-8 | CASSLGYLAGERDEQFF | TGTGCCAGCAGCTTAGGGTACCTAGCGGGAGAACGGGATGAGCAGTTCTTC